The text below deals with one T cell receptor (beta chain). Antigen specificity is unknown. The data derive from a study of PD-1 blockade in classical Hodgkin lymphoma. As for the study in general: Every 2 weeks, patients got 3 mg/kg intravenous nivolumab.

TCRdb's copy holds only in-frame clones and misses some; the assay was immunoSEQ multiplex PCR. This sample has about 27,000 clones; about 80% occur once, and the top ten carry about 2.4%. Study-level points and caveats: Relapsed/refractory patients reportedly had lower baseline diversity than newly diagnosed patients. Exclusion covered patients beginning nivolumab under 1 year post-ASCT.

CDR1 is GTSNPN and CDR2 is SVGIG in the germline V gene (reference sequence). Trimming took 3 bases from V and 7 from J, leaving 9 bases between them. This CDR3 spans 12 amino acids. All patients experienced relapse after autologous stem cell transplantation, and brentuximab vedotin exposure was variable. CD4+ T cells were purified from thawed PBMCs by negative selection. This chain joins TRBV30 and TRBJ2-2; D possibly corresponds to TRBD2 (6 bases). This TCR came from a human donor with classical Hodgkin lymphoma. The sequencing used CD4+ T cells from blood, collected at baseline. The CDR3 loop is CAWRRGNGELFF. DNA of the CDR3: TGTGCCTGGAGGCGGGGTAACGGGGAGCTGTTTTTT.